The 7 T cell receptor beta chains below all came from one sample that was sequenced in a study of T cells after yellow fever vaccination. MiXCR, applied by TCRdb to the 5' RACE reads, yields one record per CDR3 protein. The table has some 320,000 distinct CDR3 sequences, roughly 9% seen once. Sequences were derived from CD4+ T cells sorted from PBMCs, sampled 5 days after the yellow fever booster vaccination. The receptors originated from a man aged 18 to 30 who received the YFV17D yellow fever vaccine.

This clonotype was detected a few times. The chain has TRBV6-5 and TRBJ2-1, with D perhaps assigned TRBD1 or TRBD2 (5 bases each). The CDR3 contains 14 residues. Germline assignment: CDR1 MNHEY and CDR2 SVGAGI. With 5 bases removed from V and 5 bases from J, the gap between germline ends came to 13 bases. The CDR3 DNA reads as TGTGCCAGCAGTCGGGACGTGGCCGACAATGAGCAGTTCTTC. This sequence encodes CASSRDVADNEQFF.

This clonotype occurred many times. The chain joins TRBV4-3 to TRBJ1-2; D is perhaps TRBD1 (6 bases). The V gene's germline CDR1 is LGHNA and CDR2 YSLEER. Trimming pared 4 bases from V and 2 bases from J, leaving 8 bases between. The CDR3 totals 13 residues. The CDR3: CASSLGTNYGYTF. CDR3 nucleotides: TGCGCCAGCAGCCTCGGGACAAACTATGGCTACACCTTC.

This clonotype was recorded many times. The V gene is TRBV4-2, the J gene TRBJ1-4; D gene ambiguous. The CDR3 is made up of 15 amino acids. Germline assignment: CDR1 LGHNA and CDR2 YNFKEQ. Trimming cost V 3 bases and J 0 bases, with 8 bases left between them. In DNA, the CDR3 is TGTGCCAGCAGCCAGGGCTTTTCAACTAATGAAAAACTGTTTTTT. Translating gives CASSQGFSTNEKLFF.

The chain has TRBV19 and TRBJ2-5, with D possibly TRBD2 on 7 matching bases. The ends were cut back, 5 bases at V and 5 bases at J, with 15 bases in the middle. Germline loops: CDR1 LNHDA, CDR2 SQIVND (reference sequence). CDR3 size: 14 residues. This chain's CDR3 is CASSARGGGETQYF. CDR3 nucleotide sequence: TGTGCCAGTAGTGCCCGAGGGGGAGGGGAGACCCAGTACTTC.

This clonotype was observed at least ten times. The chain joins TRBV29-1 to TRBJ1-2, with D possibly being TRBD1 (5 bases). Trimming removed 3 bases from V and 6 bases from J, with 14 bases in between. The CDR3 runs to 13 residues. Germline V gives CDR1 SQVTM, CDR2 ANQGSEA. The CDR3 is CSVDRLGANGYTF. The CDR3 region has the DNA TGCAGCGTTGATCGACTCGGGGCCAATGGCTACACCTTC.

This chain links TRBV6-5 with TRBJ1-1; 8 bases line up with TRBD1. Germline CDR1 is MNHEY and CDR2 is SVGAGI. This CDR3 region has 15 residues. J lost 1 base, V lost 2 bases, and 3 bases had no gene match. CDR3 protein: CASSYAGTGNTEAFF. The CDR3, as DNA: TGTGCCAGCAGTTACGCCGGGACAGGGAACACTGAAGCTTTCTTT.

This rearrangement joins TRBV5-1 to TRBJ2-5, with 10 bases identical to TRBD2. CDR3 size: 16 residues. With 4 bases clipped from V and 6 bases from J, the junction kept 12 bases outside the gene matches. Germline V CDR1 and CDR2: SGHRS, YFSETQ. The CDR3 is CASSPDSSGGPQTQYF. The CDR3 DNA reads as TGCGCCAGCAGCCCGGATTCTAGCGGGGGCCCCCAGACCCAGTACTTC.